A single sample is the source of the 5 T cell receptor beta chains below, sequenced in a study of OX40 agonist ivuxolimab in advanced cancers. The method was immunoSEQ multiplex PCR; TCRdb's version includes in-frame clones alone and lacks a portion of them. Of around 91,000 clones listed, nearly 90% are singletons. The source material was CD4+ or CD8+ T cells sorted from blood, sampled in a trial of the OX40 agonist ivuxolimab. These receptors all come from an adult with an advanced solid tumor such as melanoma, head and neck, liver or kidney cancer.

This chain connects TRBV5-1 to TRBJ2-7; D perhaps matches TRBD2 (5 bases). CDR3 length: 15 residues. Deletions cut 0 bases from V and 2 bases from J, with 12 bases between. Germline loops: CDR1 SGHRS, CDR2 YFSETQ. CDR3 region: CASSLGAESTYEQYV. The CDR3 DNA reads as TGCGCCAGCAGCTTGGGAGCGGAGAGCACCTACGAGCAGTACGTC.

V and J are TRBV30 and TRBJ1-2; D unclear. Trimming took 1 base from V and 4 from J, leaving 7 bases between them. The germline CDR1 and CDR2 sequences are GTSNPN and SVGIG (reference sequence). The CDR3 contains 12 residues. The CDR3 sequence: CAWSGRTYGYTF. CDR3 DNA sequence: TGTGCCTGGAGTGGACGGACCTATGGCTACACCTTC.

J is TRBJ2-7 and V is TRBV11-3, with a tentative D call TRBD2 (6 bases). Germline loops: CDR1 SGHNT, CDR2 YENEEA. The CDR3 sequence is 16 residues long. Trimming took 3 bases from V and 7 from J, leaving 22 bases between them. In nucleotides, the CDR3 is TGTGCCAGCAGCTTTGGCGGGCAGGGACTCGCGGGGGAGCAGTACGTC. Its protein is CASSFGGQGLAGEQYV.

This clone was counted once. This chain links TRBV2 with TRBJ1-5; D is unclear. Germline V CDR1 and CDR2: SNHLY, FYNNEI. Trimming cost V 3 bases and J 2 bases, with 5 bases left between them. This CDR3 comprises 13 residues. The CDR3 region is CASSDERNQPQHF. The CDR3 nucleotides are TGTGCCAGCAGTGATGAACGCAATCAGCCCCAGCATTTT.

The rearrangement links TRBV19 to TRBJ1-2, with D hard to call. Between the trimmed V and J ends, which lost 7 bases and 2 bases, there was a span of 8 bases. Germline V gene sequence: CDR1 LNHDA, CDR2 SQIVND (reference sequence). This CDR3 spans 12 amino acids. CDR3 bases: TGTGCCAGTAATCGACGAAACTATGGCTACACCTTC. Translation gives CASNRRNYGYTF.